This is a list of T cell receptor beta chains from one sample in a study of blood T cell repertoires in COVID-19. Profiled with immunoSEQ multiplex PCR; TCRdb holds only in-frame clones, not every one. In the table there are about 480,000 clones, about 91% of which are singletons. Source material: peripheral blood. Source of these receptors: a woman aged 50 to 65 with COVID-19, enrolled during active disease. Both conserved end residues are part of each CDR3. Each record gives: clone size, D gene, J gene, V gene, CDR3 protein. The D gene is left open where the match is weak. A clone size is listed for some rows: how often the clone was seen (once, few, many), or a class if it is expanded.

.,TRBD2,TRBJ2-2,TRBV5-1,CASRTSGNTGELFF
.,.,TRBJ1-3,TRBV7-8,CASRRAPISGNTIYF
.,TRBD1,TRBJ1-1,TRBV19,CASSTRDRRPNNEAFF
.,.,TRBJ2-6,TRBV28,CASSSTGSGANVLTF
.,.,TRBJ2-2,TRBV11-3,CASSNQLAGELFF
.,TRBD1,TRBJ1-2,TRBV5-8,CASSPGTGEAPNYGYTF
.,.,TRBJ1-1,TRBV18,CASSRSGPRDTEAFF
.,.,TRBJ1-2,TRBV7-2,CASSQRQSYGYTF
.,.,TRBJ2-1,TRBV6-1,CASSEVRERNEQFF
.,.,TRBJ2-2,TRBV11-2,CASSLLRGRRNTGELFF
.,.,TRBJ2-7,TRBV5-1,CASSSTGSYEQYF
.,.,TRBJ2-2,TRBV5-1,CASSLGTETNTGELFF
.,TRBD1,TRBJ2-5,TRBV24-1,CATSDSGTGKETQYF
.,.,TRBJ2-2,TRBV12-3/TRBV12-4,CASSLVSGGLFF
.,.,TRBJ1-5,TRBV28,CASSLSGAGGQPQHF
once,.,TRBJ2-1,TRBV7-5,CARSLLAGGPHEQFF
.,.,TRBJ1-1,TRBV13,CASSLVPGEAFF
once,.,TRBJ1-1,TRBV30,CAWSRDEAEAFF
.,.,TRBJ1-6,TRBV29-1,CSVSELINSPLHF
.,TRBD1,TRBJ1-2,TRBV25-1,CASSDPSLTGMENYGYTF
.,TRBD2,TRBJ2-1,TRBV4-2,CASAEPGGRYEQFF
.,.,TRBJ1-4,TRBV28,CASSLERGGEKLFF
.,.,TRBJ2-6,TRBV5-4,CASSFVVLSSGANVLTF
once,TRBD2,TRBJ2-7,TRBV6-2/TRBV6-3,CASSPPTSGGHEQYF
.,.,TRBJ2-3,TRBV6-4,CASSAGASTDTQYF
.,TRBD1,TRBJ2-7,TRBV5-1,CASRTGVYEQYF
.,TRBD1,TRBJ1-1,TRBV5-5,CASSLGVVQGAGTEAFF
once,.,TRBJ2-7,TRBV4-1,CASSHETGTPTYEQYF